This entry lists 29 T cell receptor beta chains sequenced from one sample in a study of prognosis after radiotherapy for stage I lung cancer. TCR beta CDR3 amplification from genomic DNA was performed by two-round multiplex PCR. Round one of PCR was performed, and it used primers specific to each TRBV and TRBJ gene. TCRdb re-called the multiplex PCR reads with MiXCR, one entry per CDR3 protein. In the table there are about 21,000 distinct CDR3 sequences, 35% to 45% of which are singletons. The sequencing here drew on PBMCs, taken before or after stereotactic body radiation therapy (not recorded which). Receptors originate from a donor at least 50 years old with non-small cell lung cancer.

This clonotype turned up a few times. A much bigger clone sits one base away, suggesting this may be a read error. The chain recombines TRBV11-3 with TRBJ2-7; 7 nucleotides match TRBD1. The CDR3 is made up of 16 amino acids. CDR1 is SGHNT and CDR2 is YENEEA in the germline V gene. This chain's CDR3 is CASNLVVTGTSYEQYF. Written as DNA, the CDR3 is TGTGCCAGCAACTTAGTGGTGACAGGGACCTCCTACGAGCAGTACTTC.

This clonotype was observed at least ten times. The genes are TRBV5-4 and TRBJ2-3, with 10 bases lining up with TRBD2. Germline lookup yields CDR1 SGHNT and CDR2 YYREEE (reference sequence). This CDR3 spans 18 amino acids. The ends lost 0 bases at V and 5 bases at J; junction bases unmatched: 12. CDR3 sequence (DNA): TGTGCCAGCAGCTTGGCCTCCTCTAGCGGGAGTTTAGGAGATACGCAGTATTTT. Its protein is CASSLASSSGSLGDTQYF.

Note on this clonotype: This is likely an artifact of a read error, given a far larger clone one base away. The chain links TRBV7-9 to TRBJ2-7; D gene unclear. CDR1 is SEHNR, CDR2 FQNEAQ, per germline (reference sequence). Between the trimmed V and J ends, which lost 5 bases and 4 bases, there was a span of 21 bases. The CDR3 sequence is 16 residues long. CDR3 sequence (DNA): TGTGCCAGCAGCGACCGGCGTGGCAGGTGGGTTTACGAGCAGTACTTC. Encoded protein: CASSDRRGRWVYEQYF.

CDR3 sequence reads: CASGSVGQPQHF. CDR3 bases: TGTGCCAGCGGGTCGGTGGGGCAGCCCCAGCATTTT. V usage is TRBV6-2 or TRBV6-3 and J usage is TRBJ1-5; D ambiguous. The CDR3 runs 12 residues. Trimming took 8 bases from V and 7 from J, leaving 12 bases between them. Germline CDR1 is MNHEY and CDR2 is SVGEGT.

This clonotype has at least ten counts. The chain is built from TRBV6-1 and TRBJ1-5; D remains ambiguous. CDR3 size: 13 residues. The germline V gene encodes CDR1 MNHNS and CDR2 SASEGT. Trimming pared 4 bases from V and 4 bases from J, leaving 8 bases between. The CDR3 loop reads CASSVSENQPQHF. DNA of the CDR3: TGTGCCAGCAGTGTCTCAGAGAATCAGCCCCAGCATTTT.

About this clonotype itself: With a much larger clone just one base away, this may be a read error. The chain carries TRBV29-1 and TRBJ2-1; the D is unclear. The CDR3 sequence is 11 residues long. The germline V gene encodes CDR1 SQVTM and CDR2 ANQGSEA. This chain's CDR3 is CSFESYNEQFF. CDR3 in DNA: TGCAGCTTTGAATCTTACAATGAGCAGTTCTTC.

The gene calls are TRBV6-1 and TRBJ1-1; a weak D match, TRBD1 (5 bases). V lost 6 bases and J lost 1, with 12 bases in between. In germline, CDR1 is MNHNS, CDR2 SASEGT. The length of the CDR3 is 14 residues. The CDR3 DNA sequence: TGTGCCAGCAGGACCCGGGGGACGAACACTGAAGCTTTCTTT. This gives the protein CASRTRGTNTEAFF.

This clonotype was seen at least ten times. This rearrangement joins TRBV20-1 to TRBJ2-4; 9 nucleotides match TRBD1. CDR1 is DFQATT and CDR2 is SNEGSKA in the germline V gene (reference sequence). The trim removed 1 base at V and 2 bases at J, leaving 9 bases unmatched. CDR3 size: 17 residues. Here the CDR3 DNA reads TGCAGTGCTAGAGCGTGGACAGGGGATGAAACCAAAAACATTCAGTACTTC. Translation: CSARAWTGDETKNIQYF.

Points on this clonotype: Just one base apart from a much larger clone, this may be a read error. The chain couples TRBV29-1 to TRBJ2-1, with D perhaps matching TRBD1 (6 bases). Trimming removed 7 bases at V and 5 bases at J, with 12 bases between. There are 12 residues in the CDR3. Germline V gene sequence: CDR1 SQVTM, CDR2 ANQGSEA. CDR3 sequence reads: CSASQGNNEQFF. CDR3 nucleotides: TGCAGCGCATCCCAGGGGAACAATGAGCAGTTCTTC.

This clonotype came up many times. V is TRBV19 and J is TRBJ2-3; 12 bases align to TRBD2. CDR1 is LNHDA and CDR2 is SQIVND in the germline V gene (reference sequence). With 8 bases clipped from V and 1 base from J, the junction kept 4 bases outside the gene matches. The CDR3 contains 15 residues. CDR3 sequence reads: CASGRLAGGTDTQYF. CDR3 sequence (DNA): TGTGCCAGTGGAAGACTAGCGGGAGGCACAGATACGCAGTATTTT.

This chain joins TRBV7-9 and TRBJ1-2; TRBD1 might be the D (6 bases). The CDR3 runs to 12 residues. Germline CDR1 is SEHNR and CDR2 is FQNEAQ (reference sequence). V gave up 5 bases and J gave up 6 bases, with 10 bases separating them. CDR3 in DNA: TGTGCCAGCAGCCCGAACAGGGATGGCTACACCTTC. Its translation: CASSPNRDGYTF.

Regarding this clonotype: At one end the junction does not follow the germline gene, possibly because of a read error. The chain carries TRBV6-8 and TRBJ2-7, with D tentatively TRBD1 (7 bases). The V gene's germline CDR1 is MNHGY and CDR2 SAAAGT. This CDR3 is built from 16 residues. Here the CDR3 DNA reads TGTCCCAGCAGTTCCCGGAGGGCAGGGGGCTCCTACGAGCAGTACTTC. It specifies CPSSSRRAGGSYEQYF.

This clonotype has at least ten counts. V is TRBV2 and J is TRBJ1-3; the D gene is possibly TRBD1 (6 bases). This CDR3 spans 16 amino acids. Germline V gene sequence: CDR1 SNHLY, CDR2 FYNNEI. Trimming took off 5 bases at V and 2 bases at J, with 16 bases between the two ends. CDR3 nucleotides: TGTGCCAGCAGTTACCAAGGGGGGCTCGCTGGAAACACCATATATTTT. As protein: CASSYQGGLAGNTIYF.

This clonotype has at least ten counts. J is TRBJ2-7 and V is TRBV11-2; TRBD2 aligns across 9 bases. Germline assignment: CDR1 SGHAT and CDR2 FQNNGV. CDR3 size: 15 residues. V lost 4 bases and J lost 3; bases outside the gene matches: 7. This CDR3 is CASSYSISGSYEQYF. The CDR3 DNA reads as TGTGCCAGCAGCTATAGCATTAGCGGGAGCTACGAGCAGTACTTC.

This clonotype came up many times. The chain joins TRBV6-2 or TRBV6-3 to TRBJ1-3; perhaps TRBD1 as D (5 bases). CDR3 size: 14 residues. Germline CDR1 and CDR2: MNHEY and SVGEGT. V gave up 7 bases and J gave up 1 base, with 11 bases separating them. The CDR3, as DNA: TGTGCCAGCACCGTGGGGCTTTCTGGAAACACCATATATTTT. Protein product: CASTVGLSGNTIYF.

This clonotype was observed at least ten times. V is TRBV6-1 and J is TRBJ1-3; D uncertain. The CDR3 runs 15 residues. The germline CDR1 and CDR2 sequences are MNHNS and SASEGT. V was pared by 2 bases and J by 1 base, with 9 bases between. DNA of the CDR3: TGTGCCAGCAGTGAAAGGAGCGGGTCTGGAAACACCATATATTTT. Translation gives CASSERSGSGNTIYF.

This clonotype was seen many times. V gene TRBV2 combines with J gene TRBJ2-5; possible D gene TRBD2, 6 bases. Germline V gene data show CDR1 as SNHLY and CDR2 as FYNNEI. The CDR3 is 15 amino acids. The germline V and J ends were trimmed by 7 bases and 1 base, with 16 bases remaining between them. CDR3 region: CASTPHGGPQETQYF. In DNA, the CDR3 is TGTGCCAGCACTCCTCATGGAGGGCCCCAAGAGACCCAGTACTTC.

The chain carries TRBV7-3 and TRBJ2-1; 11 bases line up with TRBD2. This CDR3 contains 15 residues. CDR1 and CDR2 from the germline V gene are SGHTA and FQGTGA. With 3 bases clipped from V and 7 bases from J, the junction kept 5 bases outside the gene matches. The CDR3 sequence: CASSLTSGIGNEQFF. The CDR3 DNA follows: TGTGCCAGCAGCTTGACTAGCGGGATTGGGAATGAGCAGTTCTTC.

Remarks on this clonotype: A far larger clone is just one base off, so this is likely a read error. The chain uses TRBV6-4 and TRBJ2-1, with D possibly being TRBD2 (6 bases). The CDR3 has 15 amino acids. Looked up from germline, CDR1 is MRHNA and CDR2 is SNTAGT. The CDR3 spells CAISEHGSSYNEQFF. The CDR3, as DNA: TGTGCCATCAGTGAACACGGGAGTTCCTACAATGAGCAGTTCTTC.

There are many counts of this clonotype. CDR3 sequence (DNA): TGTGCCTGGAGTGCGGGTGTCCAAAACATTCAGTACTTC. It specifies CAWSAGVQNIQYF. The rearrangement joins TRBV30 to TRBJ2-4; no firm D call. This CDR3 has 13 amino acids. Trimming removed 1 base from V and 5 bases from J, with 9 bases in between. CDR1 is GTSNPN, CDR2 SVGIG, per germline (reference sequence).

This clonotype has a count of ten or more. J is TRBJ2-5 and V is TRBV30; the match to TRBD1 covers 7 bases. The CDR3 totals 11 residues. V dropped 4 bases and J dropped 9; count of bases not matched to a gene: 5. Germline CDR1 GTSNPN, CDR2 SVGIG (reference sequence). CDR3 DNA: TGTGCCTGGACCTTACAGGGGTCCCAGTACTTC. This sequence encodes CAWTLQGSQYF. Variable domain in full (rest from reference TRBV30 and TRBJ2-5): SQTIHQWPATLVQPVGSPLSLECTVEGTSNPNLYWYRQAAGRGLQLLFYSVGIGQISSEVPQNLSASRPQDRQFILSSKKLLLSDSGFYLCAWTLQGSQYFGPGTRLLVL.

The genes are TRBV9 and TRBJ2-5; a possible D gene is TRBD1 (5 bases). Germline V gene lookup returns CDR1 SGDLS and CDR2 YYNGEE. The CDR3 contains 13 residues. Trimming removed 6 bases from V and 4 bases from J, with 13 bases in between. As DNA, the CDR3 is TGTGCCAGCACAAGGACAATTAGAGAGACCCAGTACTTC. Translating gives CASTRTIRETQYF.

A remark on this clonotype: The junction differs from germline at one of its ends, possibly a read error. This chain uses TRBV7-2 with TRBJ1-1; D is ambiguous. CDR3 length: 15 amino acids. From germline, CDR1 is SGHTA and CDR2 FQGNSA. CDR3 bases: TGTGCCAGCAGCCCAATTGGCAGTGGTAGCCCCGAAGCTCTCTTT. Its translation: CASSPIGSGSPEALF.

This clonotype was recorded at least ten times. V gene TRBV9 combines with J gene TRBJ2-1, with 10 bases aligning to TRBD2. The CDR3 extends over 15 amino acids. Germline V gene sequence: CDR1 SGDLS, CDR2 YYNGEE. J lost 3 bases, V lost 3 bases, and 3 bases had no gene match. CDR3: CASSAIAGGYNEQFF. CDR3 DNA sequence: TGTGCCAGCAGCGCCATAGCGGGAGGCTACAATGAGCAGTTCTTC.

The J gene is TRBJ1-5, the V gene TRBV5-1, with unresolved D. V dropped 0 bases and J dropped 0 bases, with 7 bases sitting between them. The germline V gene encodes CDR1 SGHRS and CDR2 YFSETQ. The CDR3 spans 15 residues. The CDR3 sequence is CASSLDWYSNQPQHF. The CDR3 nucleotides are TGCGCCAGCAGCTTGGACTGGTATAGCAATCAGCCCCAGCATTTT.

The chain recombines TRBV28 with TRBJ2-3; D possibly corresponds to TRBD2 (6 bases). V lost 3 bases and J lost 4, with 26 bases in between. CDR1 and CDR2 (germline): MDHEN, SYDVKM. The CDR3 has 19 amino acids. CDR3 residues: CASSFPGHHSGEDADTQYF. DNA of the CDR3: TGTGCCAGCAGTTTCCCAGGACATCATAGCGGAGAGGATGCAGATACGCAGTATTTT.

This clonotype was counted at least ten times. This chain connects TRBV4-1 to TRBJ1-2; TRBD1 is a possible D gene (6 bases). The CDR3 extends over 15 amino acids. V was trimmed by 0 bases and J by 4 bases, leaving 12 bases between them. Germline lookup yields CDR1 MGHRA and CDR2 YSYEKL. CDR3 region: CASSQEGSRGYGYTF. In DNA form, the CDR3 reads TGCGCCAGCAGCCAAGAAGGAAGCAGGGGCTATGGCTACACCTTC.

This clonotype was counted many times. The CDR3 loop reads CASSRGWDRVINEQFF. Here the CDR3 DNA reads TGTGCCAGCAGCCGCGGCTGGGACAGGGTGATCAATGAGCAGTTCTTC. This rearrangement joins TRBV27 to TRBJ2-1; TRBD1 matches at 9 bases. CDR1 and CDR2 from the germline V gene are MNHEY and SMNVEV (reference sequence). V dropped 6 bases and J dropped 6; count of bases not matched to a gene: 12. The CDR3 spans 16 residues.

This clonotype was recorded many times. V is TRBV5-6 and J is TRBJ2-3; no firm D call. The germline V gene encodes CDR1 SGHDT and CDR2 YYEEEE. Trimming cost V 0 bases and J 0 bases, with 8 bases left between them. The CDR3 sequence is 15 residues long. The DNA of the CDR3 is TGTGCCAGCAGCTTGGGTTCCGCTAGCACAGATACGCAGTATTTT. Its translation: CASSLGSASTDTQYF.